These 28 T cell receptor beta chains share one sample of origin, sequenced in a study of identical twins. TCRdb recomputed calls from the 5' RACE reads with MiXCR, one row per CDR3 protein. The table has hundreds of thousands of distinct CDR3 sequences, 15% to 20% seen once. The data were also submitted as part of a second study, on T cells expressing NK-cell markers.

The sample taken for sequencing was PBMCs. The source is a woman between 18 and 29 years old in good health.

This chain joins TRBV5-1 and TRBJ1-2, with D hard to call. V dropped 4 bases and J dropped 5 bases, with 18 bases sitting between them. This CDR3 comprises 15 residues. Germline V lookup: CDR1 SGHRS, CDR2 YFSETQ. The CDR3 loop is CASSPNTVAPYGYTF. The CDR3 nucleotides read TGCGCCAGCAGCCCAAACACCGTCGCTCCTTATGGCTACACCTTC.

The chain carries TRBV11-1 and TRBJ2-1; 8 nucleotides align to TRBD2. Trimming removed 5 bases from V and 5 bases from J; junction bases left unmatched: 17. From germline, CDR1 is SGHAT and CDR2 FQDESV (reference sequence). The CDR3 has 18 amino acids. The CDR3 coding sequence is TGTGCCAGCAGCGCCCCTCCTCGGGTAGCGGGGACTGACAATGAGCAGTTCTTC. Its protein product is CASSAPPRVAGTDNEQFF.

This sequence joins TRBV7-2 and TRBJ2-3, with D maybe TRBD2 (7 bases). Trimming left V 5 bases short and J 9 bases short, with 18 bases between. Germline V lookup: CDR1 SGHTA, CDR2 FQGNSA. The length of the CDR3 is 14 residues. CDR3 region: CASSLTPSGGTQYF. CDR3 nucleotide sequence: TGTGCCAGCAGCCTGACGCCCTCGGGGGGCACGCAGTATTTT. Filled out from reference TRBV7-2 and TRBJ2-3, the complete variable domain reads GAGVSQSPSNKVTEKGKDVELRCDPISGHTALYWYRQSLGQGLEFLIYFQGNSAPDKSGLPSDRFSAERTGGSVSTLTIQRTQQEDSAVYLCASSLTPSGGTQYFGPGTRLTVL.

J is TRBJ2-7 and V is TRBV6-2 or TRBV6-3; D gene unclear. Trimming took off 0 bases at V and 2 bases at J, with 14 bases between the two ends. The germline V gene has CDR1 MNHEY and CDR2 SVGEGT. The CDR3 has 16 amino acids. This CDR3 reads CASSYSRGPSAYEQYF. The CDR3 DNA reads as TGTGCCAGCAGTTACTCGAGAGGTCCGTCGGCCTACGAGCAGTACTTC.

A few counts support this clonotype. The chain couples TRBV10-3 to TRBJ1-1; D remains unclear. The CDR3 covers 12 residues. CDR1 is ENHRY, CDR2 SYGVKD, per germline. With 4 bases removed from V and 8 bases from J, the gap between germline ends came to 11 bases. The CDR3 region has the DNA TGTGCCATCAGTGCGGGCAGCTTCGAAGCTTTCTTT. It encodes CAISAGSFEAFF.

The rearrangement joins TRBV29-1 to TRBJ2-5, with 11 bases matching TRBD2. V shed 4 bases and J 0 bases; nucleotides not matched to a gene: 7. CDR1 and CDR2 from the germline V gene are SQVTM and ANQGSEA. This CDR3 contains 16 residues. CDR3 sequence reads: CSVADSSGGYQETQYF. CDR3 sequence (DNA): TGCAGCGTTGCGGACTCTAGCGGGGGGTACCAAGAGACCCAGTACTTC.

The chain combines TRBV5-1 with TRBJ2-5; TRBD1 or TRBD2 may be the D gene (6 bases each). Deletions cut 1 base from V and 5 bases from J, with 15 bases between. Germline V gene data show CDR1 as SGHRS and CDR2 as YFSETQ. The CDR3 length is 15 residues. The DNA for the CDR3 is TGCGCCAGCAGCTTGCTCGGGGGCGCGGGGGAGACCCAGTACTTC. Translation gives CASSLLGGAGETQYF.

This clonotype came up once. This chain joins TRBV3-1 and TRBJ1-6, with TRBD1 as a possible D gene (6 bases). Germline V gene lookup returns CDR1 LGHDT and CDR2 YNNKEL (reference sequence). Trimming took off 4 bases at V and 9 bases at J, with 13 bases between the two ends. This CDR3 has 14 amino acids. The CDR3 loop is CASSLPGAPSPLHF. DNA for the CDR3: TGTGCCAGCAGCCTCCCGGGGGCTCCTTCACCCCTCCACTTT.

This clonotype was detected only a few times. V is TRBV14 and J is TRBJ2-7, with D uncertain. This CDR3 is 13 amino acids long. Trimming took off 1 base at V and 5 bases at J, with 9 bases between the two ends. The V gene's germline CDR1 is SGHDN and CDR2 FVKESK. CDR3 bases: TGTGCCAGCAGCCAAGTTTCTGACGACGAGCAGTACTTC. It yields the protein CASSQVSDDEQYF.

This clonotype was detected a few times. The chain recombines TRBV5-1 with TRBJ1-1, with D hard to call. This CDR3 comprises 13 residues. CDR1 SGHRS and CDR2 YFSETQ come from the germline V gene. V dropped 0 bases and J dropped 3 bases, with 6 bases sitting between them. The CDR3 reads CASSLEAHTEAFF. DNA of the CDR3: TGCGCCAGCAGCTTGGAGGCCCACACTGAAGCTTTCTTT.

This clonotype was observed a handful of times. CDR3 in amino acids: CASSQEEAQLGNEQFF. As DNA, the CDR3 is TGTGCCAGCAGCCAAGAGGAGGCCCAATTGGGGAATGAGCAGTTCTTC. This chain uses TRBV3-1 with TRBJ2-1, with D possibly being TRBD2 (5 bases). The V end lost 0 bases, the J end lost 7 bases, and 16 bases lay between the germline ends. The CDR3 is 16 amino acids. Germline lookup yields CDR1 LGHDT and CDR2 YNNKEL (reference sequence).

The V call is TRBV4-3, the J call TRBJ1-1; D is ambiguous. Germline V gene lookup returns CDR1 LGHNA and CDR2 YSLEER. V was trimmed by 5 bases and J by 7 bases, leaving 14 bases between them. The CDR3 contains 13 residues. The CDR3 loop is CASSEGSLDEAFF. The CDR3, as DNA: TGCGCCAGCAGCGAAGGGAGTTTGGATGAAGCTTTCTTT.

This clonotype has just a few counts. This chain uses TRBV20-1 with TRBJ2-7, with a tentative D call TRBD2 (5 bases). CDR1 is DFQATT and CDR2 is SNEGSKA in the germline V gene (reference sequence). Trimming left V 1 base short and J 7 bases short, with 14 bases between. The CDR3 length is 13 residues. This CDR3 is CSARVSPPGEQYF. The CDR3, as DNA: TGCAGTGCTAGAGTGTCACCCCCGGGAGAGCAGTACTTC.

There are a few counts of this clonotype. The chain is built from TRBV5-6 and TRBJ1-2; D is uncertain. The V end lost 4 bases, the J end lost 4 bases, and 14 bases lay between the germline ends. The CDR3 sequence is 14 residues long. Germline loops: CDR1 SGHDT, CDR2 YYEEEE. CDR3 protein: CASSEGQLTYGYTF. CDR3 bases: TGTGCCAGCAGCGAAGGCCAGCTAACCTATGGCTACACCTTC.

The gene calls are TRBV20-1 and TRBJ2-7, with D perhaps TRBD1 (5 bases). The CDR3 sequence is 13 residues long. The V end was cut by 3 bases, the J end by 4 bases, with 13 bases between. The germline V gene has CDR1 DFQATT and CDR2 SNEGSKA (reference sequence). The CDR3 protein is CSASQGHMYEQYF. The DNA for the CDR3 is TGCAGTGCTAGCCAAGGACACATGTACGAGCAGTACTTC.

This clonotype was detected ten times or more. The rearrangement links TRBV29-1 to TRBJ2-3; D possibly corresponds to TRBD2 (6 bases). The CDR3 covers 13 residues. Per the germline V gene, CDR1 is SQVTM and CDR2 is ANQGSEA. The CDR3 DNA is TGCATCGGGATGGGGACTAGCACAGATACGCAGTATTTT. Translating it yields CIGMGTSTDTQYF.

This clonotype was detected ten times or more. The genes are TRBV11-2 and TRBJ2-1, with D hard to call. Per the germline V gene, CDR1 is SGHAT and CDR2 is FQNNGV. CDR3 length: 19 residues. The germline V and J ends were trimmed by 0 bases and 0 bases, with 18 bases remaining between them. This CDR3 reads CASSLDDFGVESSYNEQFF. The CDR3 nucleotides read TGTGCCAGCAGCTTAGACGATTTTGGGGTGGAAAGCTCCTACAATGAGCAGTTCTTC. Full variable domain (missing parts from reference TRBV11-2 and TRBJ2-1): EAGVAQSPRYKIIEKRQSVAFWCNPISGHATLYWYQQILGQGPKLLIQFQNNGVVDDSQLPKDRFSAERLKGVDSTLKIQPAKLEDSAVYLCASSLDDFGVESSYNEQFFGPGTRLTVL.

The chain carries TRBV15 and TRBJ2-7, with 10 nucleotides matching TRBD2. J lost 5 bases, V lost 1 base, and 8 bases had no gene match. CDR1 is LNHNV, CDR2 YYDKDF, per germline (reference sequence). The CDR3 runs 16 residues. The CDR3 protein is CATSRASGRGSHEQYF. The CDR3 coding sequence is TGTGCCACCAGCAGAGCCAGCGGGAGGGGGAGCCACGAGCAGTACTTC.

This clonotype has just a few counts. The J gene is TRBJ1-6, the V gene TRBV6-5, with D hard to call. The CDR3 is 14 amino acids. The V gene's germline CDR1 is MNHEY and CDR2 SVGAGI. Trimming pared 2 bases from V and 6 bases from J, leaving 8 bases between. CDR3 residues: CASSYVGSNSPLHF. CDR3 sequence (DNA): TGTGCCAGCAGTTACGTCGGCAGTAATTCACCCCTCCACTTT.

CDR3 residues: CASTRSANTGELFF. DNA of the CDR3: TGTGCCAGCACACGCTCCGCGAACACCGGGGAGCTGTTTTTT. The chain carries TRBV12-3 or TRBV12-4 and TRBJ2-2; D unresolved. The CDR3 totals 14 residues. V lost 7 bases, J lost 0 bases, and 9 bases lay in between.

This chain uses TRBV10-2 with TRBJ1-3; D may be TRBD1 (5 bases). From germline, CDR1 is WSHSY and CDR2 SAAADI. Trimming removed 2 bases from V and 8 bases from J, with 16 bases in between. This CDR3 is built from 15 residues. This CDR3 reads CASSEIGAFGDTIYF. In DNA, the CDR3 is TGCGCCAGCAGTGAGATCGGGGCCTTTGGTGACACCATATATTTT.

The chain is built from TRBV18 and TRBJ1-2, with D hard to call. The germline V and J ends were trimmed by 3 bases and 4 bases, with 12 bases remaining between them. The CDR3 has 14 residues. The germline V gene encodes CDR1 KGHSH and CDR2 LQKENI. CDR3 nucleotides: TGTGCCAGCTCACCTGAGGGTTTGAGCTATGGCTACACCTTC. Translated, it gives CASSPEGLSYGYTF. The full variable domain, its missing parts supplied by reference TRBV18 and TRBJ1-2, is NAGVMQNPRHLVRRRGQEARLRCSPMKGHSHVYWYRQLPEEGLKFMVYLQKENIIDESGMPKERFSAEFPKEGPSILRIQQVVRGDSAAYFCASSPEGLSYGYTFGSGTRLTVV.

The chain couples TRBV30 to TRBJ1-5; 7 nucleotides match TRBD1. The V gene end was trimmed by 5 bases and the J gene end by 10 bases; junction bases not matched to a gene: 11. CDR1 GTSNPN and CDR2 SVGIG come from the germline V gene (reference sequence). The CDR3 totals 13 residues. The DNA for the CDR3 is TGTGCCTGGGGGAGGGACAGCAATTATCCCCAGCATTTT. It codes for CAWGRDSNYPQHF.

The chain employs TRBV7-9 and TRBJ2-3, with D hard to call. V was cut by 4 bases and J by 4 bases, with 12 bases left in between. Germline-derived CDR1 and CDR2 are SEHNR and FQNEAQ (reference sequence). The length of the CDR3 is 14 residues. DNA of the CDR3: TGTGCCAGCAGCTCGACTTCGAGAGCAGATACGCAGTATTTT. This encodes CASSSTSRADTQYF. The entire variable domain, with the rest obtained from reference TRBV7-9 and TRBJ2-3, is as follows: DTGVSQNPRHKITKRGQNVTFRCDPISEHNRLYWYRQTLGQGPEFLTYFQNEAQLEKSRLLSDRFSAERPKGSFSTLEIQRTEQGDSAMYLCASSSTSRADTQYFGPGTRLTVL.

This clonotype occurred a few times. This sequence joins TRBV11-2 and TRBJ2-1; D ambiguous. Germline V CDR1 and CDR2: SGHAT, FQNNGV. V was cut by 1 base and J by 3 bases, with 7 bases left in between. The length of the CDR3 is 14 residues. The CDR3 bases are TGTGCCAGCAGCTTAGCGGCTTACTACAATGAGCAGTTCTTC. As protein: CASSLAAYYNEQFF.

This rearrangement joins TRBV27 to TRBJ2-7; TRBD1 might be the D (5 bases). The ends were cut back, 4 bases at V and 5 bases at J, with 18 bases in the middle. The germline V gene encodes CDR1 MNHEY and CDR2 SMNVEV (reference sequence). This CDR3 is 15 amino acids long. CDR3 sequence: CASSSTLRGVNEQYF. The CDR3 DNA reads as TGTGCCAGCAGTTCGACTCTTAGGGGTGTAAACGAGCAGTACTTC.

This clonotype has just a few counts. The CDR3 coding sequence is TGTGCCAGCAGTTCTCTGGCGGGAGCCTCCTACAATGAGCAGTTCTTC. Translating gives CASSSLAGASYNEQFF. The V gene is TRBV27, the J gene TRBJ2-1, with 7 bases matching TRBD2. V was clipped by 4 bases and J by 0 bases; unmatched bases: 6. CDR1 and CDR2 (germline): MNHEY, SMNVEV (reference sequence). The CDR3 covers 16 residues.

There are a few counts of this clonotype. This chain joins TRBV20-1 and TRBJ1-6; TRBD1 might be the D (5 bases). The V end lost 6 bases, the J end lost 7 bases, and 16 bases lay between the germline ends. Germline CDR1 reads DFQATT; CDR2 reads SNEGSKA (reference sequence). The CDR3 contains 14 residues. The CDR3 sequence: CSAGGGLGNSPLHF. The CDR3 DNA follows: TGCAGTGCCGGGGGAGGGCTAGGCAATTCACCCCTCCACTTT.